This TCR beta chain was found in a study of blood T cell repertoires in COVID-19. The wider study: Sites in the United States, Italy and Spain provided acute and convalescent COVID-19 samples. In each case, the material was cDNA or gDNA derived from T cells, B-cell-depleted T cells, or PBMCs.

Clones were sequenced by immunoSEQ multiplex PCR, and TCRdb holds only the in-frame ones, with some missing. The repertoire consists of 150,000 to 200,000 clones, with nearly 85% occurring once and the leading ten covering 5.2%. The CDR3 has 14 residues. Between the trimmed V and J ends, which lost 3 bases and 4 bases, there was a span of 12 bases. Germline lookup yields CDR1 MDHEN and CDR2 SYDVKM. This sequence joins TRBV28 and TRBJ1-2, with D maybe TRBD1 (6 bases). The sequence was collected from a woman under 40 with acute or convalescent COVID-19. Sequenced material: peripheral blood. As DNA, the CDR3 is TGTGCCAGCAGTTTCACAGGGTTGGGCTATGGCTACACCTTC. Translated, it gives CASSFTGLGYGYTF.